This record looks at one T cell receptor beta chain sequence and its context. The antigen remains undetermined. The source of the sample is a study of shared clonotypes between healthy human individuals. How the authors handled the data: ImmunoSEQ gave junction-only sequences without quality scores, so filtering differed. Repertoires were generated with immunoSEQ multiplex PCR, while TCRdb's copy carries only in-frame clones and drops some. For V, J and clone size, that table is used; D and trimming come from the DNA. Of about 450,000 clones in the sample, roughly 83% were seen once. Findings and caveats of the study: Collection of samples was limited to blood; tissue repertoires likely differ.

The CDR3 loop spans 16 amino acids. Trimming pared 5 bases from V and 1 base from J, leaving 15 bases between. Per germline, CDR1 LNHDA and CDR2 SQIVND (reference sequence). The rearrangement joins TRBV19 to TRBJ1-5; tentative D call: TRBD1 (5 bases). Input material: PBMCs. The receptor comes from a woman between 35 and 50 years old in good health. Some clones in this sample may be carry-over from other donors' samples. The CDR3 here is CASSSWGRGSNQPQHF. Here the CDR3 DNA reads TGTGCCAGTAGTTCCTGGGGTAGGGGCAGCAATCAGCCCCAGCATTTT.